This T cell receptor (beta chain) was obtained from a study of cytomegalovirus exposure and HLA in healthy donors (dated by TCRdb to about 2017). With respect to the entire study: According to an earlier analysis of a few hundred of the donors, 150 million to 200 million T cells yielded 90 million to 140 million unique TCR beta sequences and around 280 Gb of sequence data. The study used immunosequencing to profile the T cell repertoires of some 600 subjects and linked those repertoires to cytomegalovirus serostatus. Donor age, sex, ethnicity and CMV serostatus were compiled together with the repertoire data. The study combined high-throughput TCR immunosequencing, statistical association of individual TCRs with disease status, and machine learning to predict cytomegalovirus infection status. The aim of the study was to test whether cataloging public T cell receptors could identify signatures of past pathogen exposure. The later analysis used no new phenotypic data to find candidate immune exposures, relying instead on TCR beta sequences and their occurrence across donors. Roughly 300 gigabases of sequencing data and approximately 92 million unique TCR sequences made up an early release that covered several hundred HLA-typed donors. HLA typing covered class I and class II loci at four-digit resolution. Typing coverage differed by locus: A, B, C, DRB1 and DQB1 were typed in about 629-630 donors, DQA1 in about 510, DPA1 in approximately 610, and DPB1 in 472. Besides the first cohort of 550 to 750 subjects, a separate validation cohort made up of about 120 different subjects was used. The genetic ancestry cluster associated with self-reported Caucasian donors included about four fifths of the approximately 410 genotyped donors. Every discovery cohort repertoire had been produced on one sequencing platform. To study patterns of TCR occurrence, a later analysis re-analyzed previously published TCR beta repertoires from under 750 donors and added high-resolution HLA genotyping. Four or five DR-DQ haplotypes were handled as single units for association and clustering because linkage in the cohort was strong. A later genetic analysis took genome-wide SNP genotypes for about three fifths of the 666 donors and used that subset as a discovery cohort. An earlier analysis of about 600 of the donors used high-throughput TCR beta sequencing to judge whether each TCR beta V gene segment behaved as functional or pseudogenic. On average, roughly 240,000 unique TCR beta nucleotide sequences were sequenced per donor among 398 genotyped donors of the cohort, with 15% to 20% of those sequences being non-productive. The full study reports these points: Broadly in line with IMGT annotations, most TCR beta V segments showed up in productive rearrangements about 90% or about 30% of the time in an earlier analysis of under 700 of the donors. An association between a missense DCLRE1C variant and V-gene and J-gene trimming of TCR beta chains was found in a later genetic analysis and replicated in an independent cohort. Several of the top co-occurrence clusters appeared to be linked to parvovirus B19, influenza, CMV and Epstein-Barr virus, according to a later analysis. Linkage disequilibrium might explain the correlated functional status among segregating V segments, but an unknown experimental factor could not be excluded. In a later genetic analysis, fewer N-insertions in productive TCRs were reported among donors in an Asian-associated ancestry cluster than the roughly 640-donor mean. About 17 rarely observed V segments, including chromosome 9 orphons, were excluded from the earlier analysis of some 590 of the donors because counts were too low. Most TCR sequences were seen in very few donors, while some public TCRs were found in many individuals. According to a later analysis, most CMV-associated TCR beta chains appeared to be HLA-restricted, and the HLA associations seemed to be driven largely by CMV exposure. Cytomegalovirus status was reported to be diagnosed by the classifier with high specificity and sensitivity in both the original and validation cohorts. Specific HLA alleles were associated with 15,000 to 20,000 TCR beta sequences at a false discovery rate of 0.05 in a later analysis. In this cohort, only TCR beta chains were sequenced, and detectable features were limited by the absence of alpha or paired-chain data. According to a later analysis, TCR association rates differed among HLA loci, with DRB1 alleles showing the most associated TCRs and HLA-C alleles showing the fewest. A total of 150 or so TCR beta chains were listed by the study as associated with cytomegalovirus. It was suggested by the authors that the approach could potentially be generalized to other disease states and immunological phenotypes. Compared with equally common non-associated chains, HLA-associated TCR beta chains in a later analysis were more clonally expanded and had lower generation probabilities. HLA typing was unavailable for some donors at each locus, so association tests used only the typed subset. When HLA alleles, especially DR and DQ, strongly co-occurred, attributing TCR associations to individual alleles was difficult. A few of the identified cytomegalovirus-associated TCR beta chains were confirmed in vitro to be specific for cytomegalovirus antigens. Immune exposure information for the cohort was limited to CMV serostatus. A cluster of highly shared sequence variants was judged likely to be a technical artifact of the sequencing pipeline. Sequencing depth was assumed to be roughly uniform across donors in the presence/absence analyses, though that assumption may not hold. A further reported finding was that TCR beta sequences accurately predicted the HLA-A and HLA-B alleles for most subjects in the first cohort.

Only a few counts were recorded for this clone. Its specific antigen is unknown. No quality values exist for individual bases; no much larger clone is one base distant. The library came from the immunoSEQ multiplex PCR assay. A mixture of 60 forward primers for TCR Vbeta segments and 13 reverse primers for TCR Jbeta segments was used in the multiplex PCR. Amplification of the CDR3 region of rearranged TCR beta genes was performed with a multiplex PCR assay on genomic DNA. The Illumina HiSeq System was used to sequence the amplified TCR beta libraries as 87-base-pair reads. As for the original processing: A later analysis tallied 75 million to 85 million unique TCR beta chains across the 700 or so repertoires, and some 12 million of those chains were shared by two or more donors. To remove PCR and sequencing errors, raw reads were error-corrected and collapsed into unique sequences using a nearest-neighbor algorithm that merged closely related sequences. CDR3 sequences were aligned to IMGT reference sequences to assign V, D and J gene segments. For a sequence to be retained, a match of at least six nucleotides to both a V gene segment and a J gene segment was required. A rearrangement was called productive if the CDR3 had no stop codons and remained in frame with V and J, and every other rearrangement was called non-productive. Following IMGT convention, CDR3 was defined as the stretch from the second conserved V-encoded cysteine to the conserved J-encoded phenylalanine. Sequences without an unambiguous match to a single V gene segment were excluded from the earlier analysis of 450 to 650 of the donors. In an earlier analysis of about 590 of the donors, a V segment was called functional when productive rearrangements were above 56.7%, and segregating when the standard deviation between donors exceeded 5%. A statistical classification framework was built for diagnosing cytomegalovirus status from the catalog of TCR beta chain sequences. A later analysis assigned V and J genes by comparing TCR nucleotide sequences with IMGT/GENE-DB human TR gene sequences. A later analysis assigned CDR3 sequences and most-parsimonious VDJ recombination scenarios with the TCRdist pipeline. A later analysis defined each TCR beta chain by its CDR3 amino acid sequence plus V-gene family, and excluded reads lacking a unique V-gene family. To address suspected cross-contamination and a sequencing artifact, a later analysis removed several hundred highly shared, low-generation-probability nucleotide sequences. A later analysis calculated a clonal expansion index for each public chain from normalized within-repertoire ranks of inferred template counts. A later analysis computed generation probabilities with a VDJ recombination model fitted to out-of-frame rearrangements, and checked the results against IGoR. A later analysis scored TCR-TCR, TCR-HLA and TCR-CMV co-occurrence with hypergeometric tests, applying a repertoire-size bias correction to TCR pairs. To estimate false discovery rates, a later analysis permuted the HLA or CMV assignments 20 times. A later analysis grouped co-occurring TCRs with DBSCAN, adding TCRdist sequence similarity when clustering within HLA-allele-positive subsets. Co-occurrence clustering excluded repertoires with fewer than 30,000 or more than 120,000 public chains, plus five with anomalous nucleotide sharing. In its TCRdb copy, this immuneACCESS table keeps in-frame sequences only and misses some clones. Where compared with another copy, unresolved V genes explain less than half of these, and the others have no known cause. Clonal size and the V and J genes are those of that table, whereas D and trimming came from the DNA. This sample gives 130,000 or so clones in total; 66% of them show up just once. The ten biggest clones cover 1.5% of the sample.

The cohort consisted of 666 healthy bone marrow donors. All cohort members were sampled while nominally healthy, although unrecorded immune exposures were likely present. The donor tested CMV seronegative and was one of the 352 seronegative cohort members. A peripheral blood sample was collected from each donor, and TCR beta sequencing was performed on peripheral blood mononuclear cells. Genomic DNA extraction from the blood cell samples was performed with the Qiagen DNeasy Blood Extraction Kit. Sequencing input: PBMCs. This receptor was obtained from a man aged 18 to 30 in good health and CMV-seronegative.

The DNA sequence follows: TGCGCCAGCAGCTTGGGCGCAGGGTTTGACGAGCAGTACTTC. The translation is CASSLGAGFDEQYF. In this chain, TRBV5-1 is recombined with TRBJ2-7, with a weak D call of TRBD1 (5 bases match). A distance of 12 bases separates the germline ends of V and J, which lose 0 bases and 5 bases respectively. Including the terminal cysteine and phenylalanine, the CDR3 comprises 14 residues. The CDR3 DNA has 42 bases and is translated from base 1. CDR1 is given as SGHRS and CDR2 as YFSETQ, both from the germline V gene.